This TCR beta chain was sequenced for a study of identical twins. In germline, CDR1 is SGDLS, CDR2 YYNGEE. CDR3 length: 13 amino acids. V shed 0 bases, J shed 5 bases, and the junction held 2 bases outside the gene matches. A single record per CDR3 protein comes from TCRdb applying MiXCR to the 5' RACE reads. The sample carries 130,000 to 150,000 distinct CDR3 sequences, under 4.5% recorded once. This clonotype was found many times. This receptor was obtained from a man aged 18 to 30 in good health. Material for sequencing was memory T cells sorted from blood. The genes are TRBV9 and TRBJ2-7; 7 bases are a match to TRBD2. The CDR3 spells CASSVGAGDEQYF. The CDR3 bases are TGTGCCAGCAGCGTAGGGGCGGGAGACGAGCAGTACTTC.